The T cell receptor beta chain described here comes from a study of blood T cell repertoires in COVID-19. Turning to the study itself: T cells, B-cell-depleted T cells, or PBMCs provided the cDNA or gDNA that served as material.

Individuals in the exposed group had encountered a COVID-19 case within 2 weeks preceding study entry. CDR1 and CDR2 (germline): LNHDA, SQIVND (reference sequence). The germline V and J ends were trimmed by 10 bases and 4 bases, with 20 bases remaining between them. The CDR3 spans 15 residues. Study processing details: Using reference gene primer amplification, nucleated cell counts were estimated. Sequencing used immunoSEQ multiplex PCR; TCRdb keeps in-frame clones, though not all of them. The D gene and trimming were derived from the DNA, and the V and J assignments and clone size from that table. The table has over 200,000 clones, 75% to 90% seen once; the top ten hold roughly 4.5%.

This sequence originates from a woman in her 30s who had been exposed to COVID-19. The sequencing input was PBMCs or T cells enriched from blood (not recorded which). The genes are TRBV19 and TRBJ1-5; D remains ambiguous. CDR3 bases: TGTGCCACCTCGCGGGAGGCAGGAGTAAATCAGCCCCAGCATTTT. It specifies CATSREAGVNQPQHF.